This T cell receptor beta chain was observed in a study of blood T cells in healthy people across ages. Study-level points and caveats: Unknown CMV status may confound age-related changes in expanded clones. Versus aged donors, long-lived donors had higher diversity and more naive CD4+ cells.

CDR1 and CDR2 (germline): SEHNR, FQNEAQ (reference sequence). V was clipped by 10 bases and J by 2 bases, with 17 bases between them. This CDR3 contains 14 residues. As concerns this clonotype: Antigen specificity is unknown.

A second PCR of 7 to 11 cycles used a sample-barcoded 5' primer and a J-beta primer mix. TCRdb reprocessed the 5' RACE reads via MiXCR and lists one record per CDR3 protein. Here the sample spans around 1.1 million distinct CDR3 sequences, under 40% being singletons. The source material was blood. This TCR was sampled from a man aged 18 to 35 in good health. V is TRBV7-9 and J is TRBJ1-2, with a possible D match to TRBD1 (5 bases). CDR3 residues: CAISPGRRNYGYTF. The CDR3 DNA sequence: TGTGCCATCTCCCCGGGACGGAGAAACTATGGCTACACCTTC.